The T cell receptor beta chain described here comes from a study of CD8+CD57+ T cells in acquired aplastic anemia. Study in general: Sorted CD4+ and CD8+ cells yielded around 3 ug of DNA on average. Broader study findings: Researchers report that fewer than 30 CD8+ CDR3 sequences appeared in both patients and controls. Patients were compared with controls for CD8+ Simpson's diversity, and no significant difference emerged.

Ten or more counts support this clonotype. What it binds is unknown. According to the study, genomic DNA was the template for TCR beta VDJ and CDR3 profiling. TCRdb redid the calling of the reads with MiXCR, one entry per CDR3 protein. Of 150,000 to 200,000 distinct CDR3 sequences in the sample, 64% were seen once. V lost 5 bases, J lost 5 bases, and 16 bases lay in between. This CDR3 region has 14 residues. The germline CDR1 and CDR2 sequences are SGHAT and FQDESV (reference sequence). The chain combines TRBV11-1 with TRBJ2-7; D possibly corresponds to TRBD2 (6 bases). This receptor was identified in a human donor with severe aplastic anemia or a healthy control (not recorded which). Material for sequencing was sorted CD4+, CD8+, or CD8+CD57+ T cells (not recorded which) from PBMCs. CDR3 sequence (DNA): TGTGCCAGCAGCCCCGGGGCGGGGAGGCACGAGCAGTACTTC. It encodes CASSPGAGRHEQYF. The full variable domain, completed using reference TRBV11-1 and TRBJ2-7, is EAEVAQSPRYKITEKSQAVAFWCDPISGHATLYWYRQILGQGPELLVQFQDESVVDDSQLPKDRFSAERLKGVDSTLKIQPAELGDSAMYLCASSPGAGRHEQYFGPGTRLTVT.